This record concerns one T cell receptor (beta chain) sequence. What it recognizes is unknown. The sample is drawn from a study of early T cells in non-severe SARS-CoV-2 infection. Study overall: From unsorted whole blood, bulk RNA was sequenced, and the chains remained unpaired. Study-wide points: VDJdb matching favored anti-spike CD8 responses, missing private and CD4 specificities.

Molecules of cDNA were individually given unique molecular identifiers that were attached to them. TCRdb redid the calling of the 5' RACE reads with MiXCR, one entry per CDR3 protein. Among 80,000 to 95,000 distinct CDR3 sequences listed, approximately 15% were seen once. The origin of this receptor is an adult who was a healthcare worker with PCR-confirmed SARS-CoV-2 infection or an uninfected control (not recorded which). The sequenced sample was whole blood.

In DNA, the CDR3 is TGTGCCAGCAGCTACGGACCCCCAGGTTACACTGAAGCTTTCTTT. Its translation is CASSYGPPGYTEAFF. The rearrangement uses TRBV5-6 and TRBJ1-1; D is uncertain. The germline V gene has CDR1 SGHDT and CDR2 YYEEEE. The CDR3 consists of 15 residues. V dropped 3 bases and J dropped 3 bases, with 15 bases sitting between them.